This T cell receptor beta chain was documented in a study of blood T cell repertoires in COVID-19. For the study at large: Specimens from acute and convalescent COVID-19 originated in the United States, Italy and Spain. PBMCs, B-cell-depleted T cells, or T cells were the source of the cDNA or gDNA that made up the material.

Germline V gene sequence: CDR1 SGDLS, CDR2 YYNGEE. V shed 3 bases, J shed 8 bases, and the junction held 10 bases outside the gene matches. The CDR3 consists of 14 residues. In the original analysis: By means of reference gene primer amplification, nucleated cell counts were estimated. TCRdb's copy holds only in-frame clones and misses some; the assay was immunoSEQ multiplex PCR. The V and J calls and clone size were taken over from that table, and D and trimming were inferred from the DNA. The sample shows around 370,000 clones, 91% of them seen only once. This clonotype originated in a woman younger than 35 who had recovered from COVID-19. The sequencing sample was made of peripheral blood. The genes are TRBV9 and TRBJ1-2; 7 bases align to TRBD1. The CDR3 loop reads CASSAATGYGGYTF. CDR3 bases: TGTGCCAGCAGCGCAGCGACAGGGTACGGCGGCTACACCTTC.